This T cell receptor (beta chain) was observed in a study of shared clonotypes between healthy human individuals. Whole-study context: There were three CD4 naive, three CD4 memory, two CD8 naive and one CD8 memory plates per donor. Points from the study as a whole: It was the few donors that limited the genetic and exposure-history diversity represented.

Method: immunoSEQ multiplex PCR; TCRdb's copy keeps in-frame clones and lacks some. The repertoire includes about 960,000 clones, over 75% of them detected once, and 1.5% sits in the top ten. A word on this clone: Its antigen remains unidentified.

Looked up from germline, CDR1 is SGHNT and CDR2 is YENEEA. The CDR3 has 16 amino acids. Trimming cost V 8 bases and J 2 bases, with 19 bases left between them. The chain combines TRBV11-3 with TRBJ2-1; D perhaps matches TRBD2 (5 bases). The sample consisted of memory CD4+ T cells sorted from blood. Subset here: CD45RA-negative fraction. The source of this sequence is a man aged 18 to 30 in good health. This CDR3 is CASAIHSGTPYNEQFF. Here the CDR3 DNA reads TGTGCCAGCGCTATTCACAGCGGCACACCCTACAATGAGCAGTTCTTC.